This T cell receptor beta chain was identified in a study of T cells in localized non-small cell lung cancer. General study findings and limits: Adjacent lung tissue had a median around 57 of the top 100 clones found in the tumor.

The length of the CDR3 is 13 residues. Germline V lookup: CDR1 LNHDA, CDR2 SQIVND (reference sequence). The ends were cut back, 2 bases at V and 1 base at J, with 5 bases in the middle. Comment on this clone: Its antigen remains unknown.

The assay was immunoSEQ multiplex PCR, and TCRdb's table has in-frame clones only and misses some. Here the sample spans some 14,000 clones, around 82% being singletons. V usage is TRBV19 and J usage is TRBJ2-5; D ambiguous. The receptor was isolated from a female donor aged 60 or older with stage I squamous cell lung carcinoma. The starting material was peripheral blood, obtained before any cancer treatment. This CDR3 reads CASSIRIQETQYF. The CDR3 nucleotides read TGTGCCAGTAGTATAAGGATCCAAGAGACCCAGTACTTC.